The present entry profiles one T cell receptor (beta chain) with its context. What it binds is unknown. This entry belongs to a study of tumor-infiltrating lymphocytes in primary liver carcinoma. Whole-study findings and limits: Whereas tumor region pairs overlapped more, tumor-adjacent and tumor-blood pairs overlapped less.

Blood RNA came from unsorted whole blood; germline DNA was also extracted. V was clipped by 7 bases and J by 1 base, with 20 bases between them. The germline V gene has CDR1 MNHEY and CDR2 SVGAGI. The CDR3 covers 16 residues. With 500 ng total RNA as template and a constant-region primer, TCR beta cDNA was made. The TCR beta library was amplified through three nested multiplex PCR rounds in a modified ARM-PCR procedure. The first two PCR rounds, around 11 cycles each, used TRBV1-TRBV30 forward primers and a C-beta reverse primer. Via MiXCR, TCRdb re-called the multiplex PCR reads, giving one row per CDR3 protein. Of some 180,000 distinct CDR3 sequences in the sample, 50% to 75% are singletons; the top ten hold roughly 76%.

The chain couples TRBV6-5 to TRBJ2-7, with D perhaps being TRBD1 or TRBD2 (6 bases each). The sample taken for sequencing was peripheral blood. This TCR was recovered from a man aged 35-49 years with primary liver carcinoma and hepatitis B virus infection. The CDR3 sequence is CASTPRPGALSYEQYF. The CDR3 region has the DNA TGTGCCAGCACCCCCCGCCCGGGGGCTTTGTCCTACGAGCAGTACTTC.